One sample yielded the 10 T cell receptor beta chains listed below, sequenced in a study of T cells in Graves' hyperthyroidism and ophthalmopathy (dated by TCRdb to about 2019). The receptor library was made with multiplex PCR. Sequencing was carried out with an Illumina HiSeq 2000. The TCR beta CDR3 regions were amplified from the RNA transcripts. The TCR CDR3 was subjected to a first round of RT-PCR using the HTBI primer set and the Qiagen OneStep RT-PCR kit. The public reads were quality trimmed at Q25 with fastp and then assembled into clones with MiXCR by TCRdb, keeping productive beta chains. Every entry covers one CDR3 protein and lists the most common genes and DNA from its rows. The sample table lists 550,000 to 700,000 distinct CDR3 sequences, approximately 44% of them with a count of one. The top ten clones comprise around 20% of the sample. Sequencing input: peripheral blood or thyroid tissue (not recorded which). The receptors were gathered from an adult woman with Graves' disease, either hyperthyroidism or ophthalmopathy (not recorded which).

The rearrangement uses TRBV2 and TRBJ2-7; D is uncertain. The CDR3 is made up of 11 amino acids. The germline gives CDR1 SNHLY, CDR2 FYNNEI. Trimming removed 8 bases from V and 5 bases from J, with 10 bases in between. For the CDR3, the DNA is TGTGCCAGCGGTCTCGGCGACGAGCAGTACTTC. Encoded protein: CASGLGDEQYF.

There are many counts of this clonotype. This chain connects TRBV7-2 to TRBJ1-2; weak D call: TRBD1 (6 bases). The CDR3 is 12 amino acids. V was cut by 3 bases and J by 7 bases, with 9 bases left in between. The germline V gene has CDR1 SGHTA and CDR2 FQGNSA. The DNA for the CDR3 is TGTGCCAGCAGCTTGGGGGCGCTTGGCTACACCTTC. Amino acid sequence: CASSLGALGYTF.

This chain joins TRBV25-1 and TRBJ2-7; 7 nucleotides line up with TRBD2. The germline V gene encodes CDR1 MGHDK and CDR2 SYGVNS. The CDR3 contains 16 residues. The V gene end was trimmed by 6 bases and the J gene end by 0 bases; junction bases not matched to a gene: 11. The CDR3 here is CASRGGGGSPSYEQYF. The CDR3 DNA follows: TGTGCCAGCAGGGGGGGAGGCGGGAGTCCCTCCTACGAGCAGTACTTC.

This clonotype came up a few times. V and J are TRBV2 and TRBJ2-2; D remains unclear. The germline V and J ends were trimmed by 11 bases and 3 bases, with 10 bases remaining between them. From germline, CDR1 is SNHLY and CDR2 FYNNEI. The CDR3 length is 12 residues. Here the CDR3 reads CAGYSYTGELFF. The CDR3 DNA follows: TGTGCCGGATACAGTTACACCGGGGAGCTGTTTTTT.

This clonotype was found many times. V gene TRBV7-2 combines with J gene TRBJ2-7, with TRBD2 matching 13 bases. J was trimmed by 3 bases and V by 1 base; bases with no gene match: 9. CDR1 and CDR2 (germline): SGHTA, FQGNSA. The CDR3 sequence is 18 residues long. CDR3 amino acids: CASSLGAGTSGKYYEQYF. The CDR3 bases are TGTGCCAGCAGCTTAGGGGCCGGGACTAGCGGGAAATACTACGAGCAGTACTTC.

At least ten counts were recorded for this clonotype. This chain connects TRBV10-3 to TRBJ2-7, with 13 nucleotides matching TRBD2. CDR3 size: 13 residues. The V gene end was trimmed by 10 bases and the J gene end by 3 bases; junction bases not matched to a gene: 3. Germline lookup yields CDR1 ENHRY and CDR2 SYGVKD. CDR3 nucleotides: TGTGCCACCGGACTAGCGGGAGTCTACGAGCAGTACTTC. Protein sequence: CATGLAGVYEQYF.

This clonotype was detected ten times or more. This sequence joins TRBV10-3 and TRBJ2-7, with 12 bases aligning to TRBD1. Trimming removed 7 bases from V and 5 bases from J; junction bases left unmatched: 6. The CDR3 runs to 14 residues. The germline gives CDR1 ENHRY, CDR2 SYGVKD. CDR3 nucleotide sequence: TGTGCCATCAAACCGGGACAGGGGGCTGACGAGCAGTACTTC. Translating gives CAIKPGQGADEQYF.

The V call is TRBV7-8, the J call TRBJ2-7; no definite D call. The CDR3 totals 12 residues. The V gene lost 3 bases and the J gene lost 6 bases, with 9 bases spanning the gap. The germline CDR1 and CDR2 sequences are SGHVS and FQNEAQ. The CDR3 sequence is CASSFAVGEQYF. The CDR3 DNA follows: TGTGCCAGCAGCTTTGCGGTCGGCGAGCAGTACTTC. The full variable domain, rest sourced from reference TRBV7-8 and TRBJ2-7, is GAGVSQSPRYKVAKRGQDVALRCDPISGHVSLFWYQQALGQGPEFLTYFQNEAQLDKSGLPSDRFFAERPEGSVSTLKIQRTQQEDSAVYLCASSFAVGEQYFGPGTRLTVT.

A few counts support this clonotype. The V and J genes are TRBV25-1 and TRBJ2-3, with D uncertain. Germline CDR1 MGHDK, CDR2 SYGVNS. The CDR3 is 12 amino acids. V was cut by 6 bases and J by 0 bases, with 4 bases left in between. For the CDR3, the DNA is TGTGCCAGCAGAGCCAGCACAGATACGCAGTATTTT. This sequence encodes CASRASTDTQYF.

This clonotype has ten or more counts. The CDR3 region is CASRTTGGSYEQYF. The CDR3 coding sequence is TGTGCCAGCAGAACAACAGGGGGCTCGTACGAGCAGTACTTC. V and J are TRBV7-9 and TRBJ2-7; 9 bases map to TRBD1. V trimming: 6 bases; J trimming: 4 bases; junction bases outside the gene matches: 7. The CDR3 is 14 residues long. Germline loops: CDR1 SEHNR, CDR2 FQNEAQ (reference sequence).